Listed here is a single T cell receptor beta chain. Healthy donors formed controls matched for age and sex. RNA in amounts of roughly 0.5 to 1 ug was reverse transcribed with random hexamers. The authors amplified TCR beta CDR3 across 54 Vbeta and 13 Jbeta using immunoSEQ multiplex PCR. TCRdb itself ran the immunoSEQ multiplex PCR reads through MiXCR, one entry per CDR3 protein. The profile shows 90,000 to 110,000 distinct CDR3 sequences, around 95% of them singletons. The entry originates in a study of CD8 T cells in Susac syndrome. In germline, CDR1 is SNHLY, CDR2 FYNNEI. Germline trimming cut 6 bases from V and 4 bases from J; bases unmatched to any gene: 8. The CDR3 runs to 15 residues.

The sample was CD4+ T cells from PBMCs. The clonotype was recovered from a human donor in good health. The rearrangement joins TRBV2 to TRBJ1-1, with 10 bases lining up with TRBD1. CDR3 in amino acids: CASSLRDRGPTEAFF. The CDR3 DNA sequence: TGTGCCAGCAGCCTCCGGGACAGGGGACCCACTGAAGCTTTCTTT.